What follows are 30 T cell receptor beta chains derived from one specimen sequenced in a study of blood T cells in healthy people across ages (dated by TCRdb to about 2015). Libraries came from 5' RACE. This sample was sequenced with an Illumina HiSeq 2500. A second 7 to 11 cycle PCR used a sample-barcoded 5' primer and a J-beta primer mix. The public reads were quality trimmed at Q25 with fastp and then assembled into clones with MiXCR by TCRdb, keeping productive beta chains. Each entry is one CDR3 protein sequence, shown with its most common DNA and genes. For this sample there are hundreds of thousands of distinct CDR3 sequences; about 53% appear just once. The ten biggest clones cover approximately 37% of the sample. The sequenced material came from blood. The receptors derive from a man in his 60s in good health.

The V and J genes are TRBV6-2 or TRBV6-3 and TRBJ2-1; 16 bases line up with TRBD2. Germline assignment: CDR1 MNHEY and CDR2 SVGEGT. Trimming at V came to 6 bases and at J to 6 bases, leaving 8 bases not matched to a gene. The CDR3 loop spans 17 amino acids. The CDR3 sequence is CASSPHGTSGGANEQFF. The CDR3, as DNA: TGTGCCAGCAGCCCCCATGGGACTAGCGGGGGGGCCAATGAGCAGTTCTTC.

V and J are TRBV11-2 and TRBJ1-2; no clear D. The V and J ends lost 5 bases and 8 bases respectively, with 15 bases between them. Germline CDR1 SGHAT, CDR2 FQNNGV. The length of the CDR3 is 13 residues. The CDR3 DNA follows: TGTGCCAGCAGCCGGGAAGTGCTCGGCGGCTACACCTTC. Protein product: CASSREVLGGYTF.

The genes are TRBV28 and TRBJ1-4; perhaps TRBD1 as D (6 bases). Trimming removed 6 bases from V and 4 bases from J, with 15 bases in between. Germline V gene data show CDR1 as MDHEN and CDR2 as SYDVKM. The CDR3 runs to 15 residues. CDR3 DNA: TGTGCCAGCAGCCCCCAGACAGGCCTTAATGAAAAACTGTTTTTT. Translating it yields CASSPQTGLNEKLFF.

This clonotype was picked up a small number of times. V gene TRBV3-1 combines with J gene TRBJ2-5, with D tentatively TRBD1 (5 bases). This CDR3 comprises 15 residues. The V and J ends lost 4 bases and 2 bases respectively, with 14 bases between them. Germline V gives CDR1 LGHDT, CDR2 YNNKEL (reference sequence). The CDR3 loop is CASSRGASVQETQYF. The CDR3 DNA follows: TGTGCCAGCAGCCGGGGCGCTTCCGTACAAGAGACCCAGTACTTC.

This clonotype turned up a few times. The chain is built from TRBV2 and TRBJ2-5, with 8 bases lining up with TRBD2. Trimming cost V 8 bases and J 3 bases; bases outside gene matches: 5. The CDR3 sequence is 13 residues long. CDR1 and CDR2 from the germline V gene are SNHLY and FYNNEI. CDR3 protein: CASLGTREETQYF. CDR3 DNA sequence: TGTGCCAGCCTAGGGACTAGAGAAGAGACCCAGTACTTC.

The chain recombines TRBV12-3 or TRBV12-4 with TRBJ2-2, with D uncertain. Trimming removed 3 bases at V and 4 bases at J, with 12 bases between. The CDR3 is 15 residues long. The CDR3 here is CASSLSARGTGELFF. As DNA, the CDR3 is TGTGCCAGCAGTTTGTCCGCCAGAGGCACCGGGGAGCTGTTTTTT.

For this clonotype: A read error is possible here, since a much larger clone lies one base away. The chain links TRBV7-9 to TRBJ2-7; D remains ambiguous. Gene TRBJ2-5 matches the end of the DNA better, so the J call may be wrong. This CDR3 is built from 13 residues. Germline CDR1 SEHNR, CDR2 FQNEAQ (reference sequence). The DNA of the CDR3 is TGTGCCAGCAGCCAATCCCCCGGAGAGACCCAGTACTTC. It specifies CASSQSPGETQYF.

V is TRBV20-1 and J is TRBJ2-5, with TRBD1 as a possible D gene (7 bases). The V and J ends lost 6 bases and 5 bases respectively, with 16 bases between them. Looked up from germline, CDR1 is DFQATT and CDR2 is SNEGSKA (reference sequence). This CDR3 spans 13 amino acids. The CDR3 region has the DNA TGCAGTGCCCATGCGGCAGGGGGGGAGACCCAGTACTTC. This sequence encodes CSAHAAGGETQYF.

The genes are TRBV18 and TRBJ1-1; D possibly corresponds to TRBD1 (6 bases). Between the trimmed V and J ends, which lost 2 bases and 1 base, there was a span of 20 bases. The CDR3 runs to 18 residues. Germline V CDR1 and CDR2: KGHSH, LQKENI. Here the CDR3 DNA reads TGTGCCAGCTCACCAGGCGGGCCGGGGGGCACGCCGAACACTGAAGCTTTCTTT. This encodes CASSPGGPGGTPNTEAFF.

The chain recombines TRBV6-5 with TRBJ2-1, with 8 bases identical to TRBD2. This CDR3 has 14 residues. V shed 5 bases, J shed 9 bases, and the junction held 9 bases outside the gene matches. Germline lookup yields CDR1 MNHEY and CDR2 SVGAGI. The CDR3 is CASSPGLGGFEQFF. CDR3 sequence (DNA): TGTGCCAGCAGTCCGGGACTAGGGGGTTTTGAGCAGTTCTTC.

This rearrangement joins TRBV2 to TRBJ1-2, with 7 bases aligning to TRBD1. With V trimmed by 7 bases and J by 4 bases, 18 bases remained unmatched. The CDR3 is 17 amino acids. Per the germline V gene, CDR1 is SNHLY and CDR2 is FYNNEI. CDR3 coding DNA: TGTGCCAGCACCCGAGAGGGGACAGCAATAGGGGTCTATGGCTACACCTTC. This codes for CASTREGTAIGVYGYTF.

The chain employs TRBV20-1 and TRBJ2-7, with 13 bases identical to TRBD2. The germline V gene encodes CDR1 DFQATT and CDR2 SNEGSKA (reference sequence). J lost 7 bases, V lost 2 bases, and 8 bases had no gene match. This CDR3 has 15 amino acids. CDR3 sequence reads: CSARLLAGGAAEQYF. CDR3 bases: TGCAGTGCTAGACTACTAGCGGGGGGGGCGGCAGAGCAGTACTTC.

The genes are TRBV2 and TRBJ2-3; 9 nucleotides align to TRBD2. From germline, CDR1 is SNHLY and CDR2 FYNNEI. V dropped 0 bases and J dropped 0; count of bases not matched to a gene: 4. CDR3 length equals 17 residues. The DNA of the CDR3 is TGTGCCAGCAGTGAAGCAATAGCGGGGGCCAGCACAGATACGCAGTATTTT. This codes for CASSEAIAGASTDTQYF.

This clonotype was found a few times. The chain couples TRBV20-1 to TRBJ2-5, with TRBD1 matching 9 bases. Trimming at V came to 6 bases and at J to 5 bases, leaving 25 bases not matched to a gene. CDR1 DFQATT and CDR2 SNEGSKA come from the germline V gene (reference sequence). The CDR3 is 19 amino acids. CDR3 region: CSATRQGGMFLISTETQYF. The CDR3 DNA reads TGCAGTGCAACCCGACAGGGGGGCATGTTCTTGATTTCGACGGAGACCCAGTACTTC.

Of note for this clonotype: An end of the junction does not agree with germline; a read error may underlie this. This rearrangement joins TRBV28 to TRBJ2-1; TRBD1 matches 7 bases. The germline gives CDR1 MDHEN, CDR2 SYDVKM. There are 13 residues in the CDR3. CDR3 amino acids: CASRTGSYNERFF. DNA for the CDR3: TGTGCCAGCAGGACAGGGAGCTACAATGAGCGGTTCTTC.

This clonotype occurred a few times. The rearrangement joins TRBV10-3 to TRBJ1-1, with TRBD1 identical over 8 bases. There are 18 residues in the CDR3. From germline, CDR1 is ENHRY and CDR2 SYGVKD. The V segment lost 4 bases and the J segment 0 bases; nucleotides outside the gene matches: 13. CDR3 amino acids: CAISGDRGALPLNTEAFF. The DNA of the CDR3 is TGTGCCATCAGTGGAGACAGGGGCGCTCTCCCTCTGAACACTGAAGCTTTCTTT.

This clonotype was found a few times. J is TRBJ2-3 and V is TRBV5-1; D is perhaps TRBD1 (6 bases). Per the germline V gene, CDR1 is SGHRS and CDR2 is YFSETQ. V shed 1 base and J shed 3 bases, with 9 bases lying between them. The CDR3 runs to 14 residues. The CDR3 DNA is TGCGCCAGCAGCTTGACAGGGTGGACAGATACGCAGTATTTT. Amino acid sequence: CASSLTGWTDTQYF.

The chain employs TRBV29-1 and TRBJ2-1; D perhaps matches TRBD1 (6 bases). Between the trimmed V and J ends, which lost 7 bases and 6 bases, there was a span of 25 bases. This CDR3 comprises 16 residues. Germline CDR1 and CDR2: SQVTM and ANQGSEA. This CDR3 is CSAVGPGLQGSNEQFF. The CDR3 DNA reads as TGCAGCGCTGTGGGGCCAGGGTTGCAGGGGTCCAATGAGCAGTTCTTC.

The chain uses TRBV7-2 and TRBJ2-4; a possible D gene is TRBD1 (6 bases). The length of the CDR3 is 16 residues. V shed 2 bases and J shed 9 bases, with 20 bases lying between them. Germline V gene sequence: CDR1 SGHTA, CDR2 FQGNSA. The CDR3 nucleotides read TGTGCCAGCAGCTTACAGGGGACGCCCCGGTTGGGCATTCAGTACTTC. Translating gives CASSLQGTPRLGIQYF.

The V call is TRBV5-1, the J call TRBJ2-7; D is undetermined. The CDR3 extends over 14 amino acids. V was clipped by 3 bases and J by 0 bases, with 10 bases between them. Per germline, CDR1 SGHRS and CDR2 YFSETQ. This chain's CDR3 is CASSWQSSSYEQYF. Written as DNA, the CDR3 is TGCGCCAGCAGCTGGCAGTCGAGCTCCTACGAGCAGTACTTC.

V and J are TRBV4-3 and TRBJ2-1; 8 bases fit TRBD1. Trimming at V came to 3 bases and at J to 0 bases, leaving 7 bases not matched to a gene. In germline, CDR1 is LGHNA, CDR2 YSLEER. This CDR3 contains 17 residues. Here the CDR3 DNA reads TGCGCCAGCAGCCAGGGGACAGGAGGTCACTCCTACAATGAGCAGTTCTTC. Its protein product is CASSQGTGGHSYNEQFF.

The rearrangement uses TRBV20-1 and TRBJ1-1, with TRBD1 as a possible D gene (5 bases). V lost 6 bases to trimming and J lost 7 bases, with 18 bases between them. Germline V gene lookup returns CDR1 DFQATT and CDR2 SNEGSKA (reference sequence). This CDR3 has 13 residues. The CDR3 is CSAHPTGWDEAFF. CDR3 nucleotides: TGCAGTGCCCACCCCACAGGATGGGATGAAGCTTTCTTT.

The J gene is TRBJ2-7, the V gene TRBV5-1, with a weak D call TRBD2 (5 bases). The last part of the DNA fits TRBJ2-5 better; the J call may be wrong. The CDR3 consists of 15 residues. Germline CDR1 and CDR2: SGHRS and YFSETQ. The CDR3 bases are TGCGCCAGCAGCTTGGTCGATTCTGCGGGAGAGACCCAGTACTTC. Translation: CASSLVDSAGETQYF.

The V gene is TRBV20-1, the J gene TRBJ1-5; 11 positions match TRBD1. This CDR3 region has 15 residues. Germline lookup yields CDR1 DFQATT and CDR2 SNEGSKA (reference sequence). V lost 1 base to trimming and J lost 2 bases; unmatched junction nucleotides: 1. The CDR3 sequence is CSARVGQGGNQPQHF. CDR3 DNA sequence: TGCAGTGCTAGAGTGGGACAGGGGGGCAATCAGCCCCAGCATTTT.

This clonotype came up a few times. The J gene is TRBJ1-2, the V gene TRBV6-2 or TRBV6-3; no clear D. This CDR3 spans 13 amino acids. Trimming cost V 9 bases and J 4 bases, with 15 bases left between them. Germline CDR1 and CDR2: MNHEY and SVGEGT. The CDR3 here is CASRDAGFYGYTF. CDR3 coding DNA: TGTGCCAGTCGTGACGCGGGGTTCTATGGCTACACCTTC.

The chain employs TRBV7-2 and TRBJ2-7; TRBD2 is a possible D gene (5 bases). V dropped 0 bases and J dropped 5 bases, with 11 bases sitting between them. Germline V gene sequence: CDR1 SGHTA, CDR2 FQGNSA. CDR3 length: 14 amino acids. The DNA of the CDR3 is TGTGCCAGCAGCTTAGCAACGGGAACCGACGAGCAGTACTTC. Translating gives CASSLATGTDEQYF.

The chain links TRBV6-2 or TRBV6-3 to TRBJ2-4; D uncertain. Germline CDR1 reads MNHEY; CDR2 reads SVGEGT. V was cut by 5 bases and J by 0 bases, with 2 bases left in between. This CDR3 is built from 12 residues. The CDR3 loop reads CASSPAKNIQYF. The CDR3 nucleotides are TGTGCCAGCAGTCCAGCCAAAAACATTCAGTACTTC.

This clonotype has just a few counts. This chain joins TRBV27 and TRBJ1-1; no clear D gene. Deletions cut 1 base from V and 5 bases from J, with 17 bases between. This CDR3 contains 16 residues. In germline, CDR1 is MNHEY, CDR2 SMNVEV (reference sequence). The CDR3 spells CASSLLEGAGRTEAFF. CDR3 coding DNA: TGTGCCAGCAGTTTATTGGAGGGTGCAGGTCGAACTGAAGCTTTCTTT.

The chain is built from TRBV10-2 and TRBJ1-2; 9 bases are a match to TRBD1. The CDR3 is 16 residues long. The junction had 7 bases not matched to a gene; V was cut back by 0 bases and J by 5 bases. Germline lookup yields CDR1 WSHSY and CDR2 SAAADI. The CDR3 spells CASSESYSGQGYGYTF. The CDR3 bases are TGCGCCAGCAGTGAGTCTTACTCGGGACAGGGTTATGGCTACACCTTC.

This clonotype was recorded a few times. V is TRBV5-1 and J is TRBJ2-5; 10 bases fit TRBD2. CDR1 is SGHRS and CDR2 is YFSETQ in the germline V gene. Germline trimming cut 7 bases from V and 4 bases from J; bases unmatched to any gene: 13. The CDR3 loop spans 16 amino acids. CDR3 nucleotides: TGCGCCAGCTCTCTGATGGCCAGCGGGGGGGGAGAGACCCAGTACTTC. It translates to CASSLMASGGGETQYF.